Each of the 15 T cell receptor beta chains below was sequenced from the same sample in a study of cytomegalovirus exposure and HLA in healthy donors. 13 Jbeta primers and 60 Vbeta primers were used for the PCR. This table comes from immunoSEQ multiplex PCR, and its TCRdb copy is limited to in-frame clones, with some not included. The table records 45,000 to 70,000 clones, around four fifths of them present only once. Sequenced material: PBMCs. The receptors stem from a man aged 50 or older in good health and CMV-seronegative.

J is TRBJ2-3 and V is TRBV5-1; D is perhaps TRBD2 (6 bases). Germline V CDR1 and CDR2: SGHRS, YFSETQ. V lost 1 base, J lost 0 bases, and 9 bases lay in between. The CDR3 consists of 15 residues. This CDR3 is CASSLRAGSTDTQYF. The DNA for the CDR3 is TGCGCCAGCAGCTTGCGGGCGGGGAGCACAGATACGCAGTATTTT.

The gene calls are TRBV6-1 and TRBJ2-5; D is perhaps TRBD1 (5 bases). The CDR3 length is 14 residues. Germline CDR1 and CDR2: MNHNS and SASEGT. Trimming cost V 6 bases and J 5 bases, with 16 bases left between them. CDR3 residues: CASRTADRIETQYF. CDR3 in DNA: TGTGCCAGCAGGACCGCCGACAGAATTGAGACCCAGTACTTC.

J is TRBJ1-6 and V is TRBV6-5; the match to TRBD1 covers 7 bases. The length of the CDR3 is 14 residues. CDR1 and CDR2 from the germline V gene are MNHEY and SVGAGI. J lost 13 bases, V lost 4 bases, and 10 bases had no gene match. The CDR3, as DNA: TGTGCCAGCAGTTTGACAGGGACCGAGTCTCCCCTCCACTTT. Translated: CASSLTGTESPLHF.

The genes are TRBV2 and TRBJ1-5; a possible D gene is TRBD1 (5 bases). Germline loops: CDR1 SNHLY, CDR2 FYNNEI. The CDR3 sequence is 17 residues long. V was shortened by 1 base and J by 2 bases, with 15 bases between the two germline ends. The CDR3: CASSEGGAGVGNQPQHF. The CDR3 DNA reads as TGTGCCAGCAGTGAAGGCGGTGCGGGGGTGGGCAATCAGCCCCAGCATTTT.

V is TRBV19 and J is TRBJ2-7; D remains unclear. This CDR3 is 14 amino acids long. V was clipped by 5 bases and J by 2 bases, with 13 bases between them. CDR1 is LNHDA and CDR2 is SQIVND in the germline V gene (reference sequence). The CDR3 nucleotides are TGTGCCAGTAGTCCCCGAGGAGTAACCTACGAGCAGTACTTC. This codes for CASSPRGVTYEQYF.

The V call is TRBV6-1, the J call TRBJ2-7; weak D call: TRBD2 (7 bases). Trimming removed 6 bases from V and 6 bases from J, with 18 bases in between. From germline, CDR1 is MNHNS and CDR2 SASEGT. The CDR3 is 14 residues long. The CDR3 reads CASREPRGAGEQYF. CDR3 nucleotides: TGTGCCAGCAGGGAACCTCGGGGGGCCGGCGAGCAGTACTTC.

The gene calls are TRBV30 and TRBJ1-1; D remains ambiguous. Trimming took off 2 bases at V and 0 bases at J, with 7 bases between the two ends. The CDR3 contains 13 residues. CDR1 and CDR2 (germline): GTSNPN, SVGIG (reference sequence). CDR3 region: CAWSNRLNTEAFF. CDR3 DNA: TGTGCCTGGAGTAACAGATTGAACACTGAAGCTTTCTTT. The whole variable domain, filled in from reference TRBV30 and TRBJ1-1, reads SQTIHQWPATLVQPVGSPLSLECTVEGTSNPNLYWYRQAAGRGLQLLFYSVGIGQISSEVPQNLSASRPQDRQFILSSKKLLLSDSGFYLCAWSNRLNTEAFFGQGTRLTVV.

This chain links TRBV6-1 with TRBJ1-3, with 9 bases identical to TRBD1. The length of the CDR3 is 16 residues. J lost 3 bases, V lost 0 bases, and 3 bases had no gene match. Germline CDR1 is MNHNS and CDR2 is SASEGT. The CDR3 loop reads CASSEASGQGGNTIYF. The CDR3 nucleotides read TGTGCCAGCAGTGAAGCCTCGGGACAGGGTGGAAACACCATATATTTT.

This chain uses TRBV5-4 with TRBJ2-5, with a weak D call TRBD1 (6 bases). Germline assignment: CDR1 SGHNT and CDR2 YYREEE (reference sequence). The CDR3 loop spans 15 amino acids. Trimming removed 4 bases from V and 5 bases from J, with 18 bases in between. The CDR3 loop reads CASSTKTGTKETQYF. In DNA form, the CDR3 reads TGTGCCAGCAGCACAAAAACTGGGACAAAGGAGACCCAGTACTTC. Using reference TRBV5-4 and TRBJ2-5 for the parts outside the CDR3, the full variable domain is ETGVTQSPTHLIKTRGQQVTLRCSSQSGHNTVSWYQQALGQGPQFIFQYYREEENGRGNFPPRFSGLQFPNYSSELNVNALELDDSALYLCASSTKTGTKETQYFGPGTRLLVL.

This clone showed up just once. The CDR3 bases are TGTGCCAGCAGCGTGACGGGGGGATATCATCAGCCCCAGCATTTT. It codes for CASSVTGGYHQPQHF. V usage is TRBV7-9 and J usage is TRBJ1-5; D perhaps matches TRBD1 (5 bases). Deletions cut 5 bases from V and 5 bases from J, with 16 bases between. This CDR3 has 15 residues. In germline, CDR1 is SEHNR, CDR2 FQNEAQ (reference sequence).

DNA of the CDR3: TGTGCCAGCAGGACAGGGGGATATACTGAAGCTTTCTTT. Translated: CASRTGGYTEAFF. The chain combines TRBV6-1 with TRBJ1-1, with 9 bases fitting TRBD1. Per germline, CDR1 MNHNS and CDR2 SASEGT. There are 13 residues in the CDR3. The J segment lost 5 bases and the V segment lost 6 bases, leaving 4 bases of the junction unmatched.

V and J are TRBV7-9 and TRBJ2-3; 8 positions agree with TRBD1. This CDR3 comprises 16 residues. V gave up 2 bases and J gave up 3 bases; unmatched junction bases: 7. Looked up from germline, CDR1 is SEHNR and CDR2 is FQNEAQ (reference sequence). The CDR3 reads CASSLIQGDWTDTQYF. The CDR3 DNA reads TGTGCCAGCAGCTTAATACAGGGGGATTGGACAGATACGCAGTATTTT. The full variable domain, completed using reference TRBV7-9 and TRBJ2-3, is DTGVSQNPRHKITKRGQNVTFRCDPISEHNRLYWYRQTLGQGPEFLTYFQNEAQLEKSRLLSDRFSAERPKGSFSTLEIQRTEQGDSAMYLCASSLIQGDWTDTQYFGPGTRLTVL.

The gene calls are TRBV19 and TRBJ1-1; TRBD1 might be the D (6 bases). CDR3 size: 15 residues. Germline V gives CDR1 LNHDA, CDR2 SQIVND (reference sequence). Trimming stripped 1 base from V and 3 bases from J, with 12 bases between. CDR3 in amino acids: CASSIGGGYDTEAFF. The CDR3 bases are TGTGCCAGTAGTATAGGAGGGGGTTACGACACTGAAGCTTTCTTT.

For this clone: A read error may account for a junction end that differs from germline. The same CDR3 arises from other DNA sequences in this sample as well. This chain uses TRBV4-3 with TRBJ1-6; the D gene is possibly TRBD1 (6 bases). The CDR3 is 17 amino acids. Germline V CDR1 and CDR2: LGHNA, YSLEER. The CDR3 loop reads CASSQDLPRTVNSPLHF. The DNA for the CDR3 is TGCGCCAGCAGCCAAGACCTCCCGCGGACAGTTAATTCCCCCCTCCACTTT.

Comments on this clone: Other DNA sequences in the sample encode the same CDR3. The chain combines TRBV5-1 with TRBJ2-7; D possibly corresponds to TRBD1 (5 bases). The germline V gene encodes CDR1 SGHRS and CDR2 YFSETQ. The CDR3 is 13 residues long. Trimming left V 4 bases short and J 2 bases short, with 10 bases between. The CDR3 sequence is CASSPQGAYEQYF. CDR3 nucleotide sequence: TGCGCCAGCAGCCCCCAAGGGGCCTACGAGCAGTACTTC.